This TCR beta chain comes out of a study of OX40 agonist ivuxolimab in advanced cancers. General study points: In general, CD8+ T cells held more expanded clones than CD4+ did, on average.

Assay used: immunoSEQ multiplex PCR; TCRdb lists only in-frame clones, some missing. The sample contains around 60,000 clones, more than 75% of which appear only once. In regard to this clone: The antigen remains undetermined.

The CDR3 runs to 11 residues. The sample consisted of CD4+ or CD8+ T cells sorted from blood, taken in a trial of the OX40 agonist ivuxolimab. The sequence derives from an adult with an advanced solid tumor such as melanoma, head and neck, liver or kidney cancer. The rearrangement joins TRBV5-7 to TRBJ1-1; D possibly corresponds to TRBD1 (5 bases). TRBV5-7 is identified as an open reading frame with a role that is uncertain. The CDR3 region is CVLLGDTEAFF. Here the CDR3 DNA reads TGTGTCTTGCTGGGGGACACTGAAGCTTTCTTT.